This T cell receptor (beta chain) derives from a study of PD-1 and CTLA-4 blockade in melanoma. Sequenced by immunoSEQ multiplex PCR; TCRdb stores in-frame clones only, minus some. The sample lists 25,000 to 35,000 clones; about 91% were seen once. V shed 5 bases and J 1 base; nucleotides not matched to a gene: 8. This CDR3 is built from 17 residues. The germline V gene has CDR1 SGHTA and CDR2 FQGTGA. V usage is TRBV7-3 and J usage is TRBJ2-3, with 11 bases aligning to TRBD2. Source: CD8+ T cells from peripheral blood, taken from a patient given anti-PD-1 treatment. The sequence came from a human donor with melanoma. The CDR3 region has the DNA TGTGCCAGCAGCCCACAGGGGACTAGCGGAGGCACAGATACGCAGTATTTT. It codes for CASSPQGTSGGTDTQYF.